These 27 T cell receptor beta chains were sequenced from one sample in a study of T cell responses to AZD1222 COVID-19 vaccine. Generated by immunoSEQ multiplex PCR, the TCRdb table keeps only in-frame clones and is missing some. The sample includes some 130,000 clones, around 90% of them seen just once. The sequences come from peripheral blood, collected on day 0 of MenACWY control vaccination. These receptors were collected from an adult in good health.

This chain links TRBV20-1 with TRBJ2-1; D might be TRBD1 (5 bases). There are 13 residues in the CDR3. Germline V lookup: CDR1 DFQATT, CDR2 SNEGSKA (reference sequence). V was trimmed by 3 bases and J by 4 bases, leaving 10 bases between them. The CDR3 loop reads CSASPGNYNEQFF. DNA for the CDR3: TGCAGTGCTAGTCCAGGGAATTACAATGAGCAGTTCTTC.

The chain couples TRBV5-1 to TRBJ2-3; D uncertain. The germline V gene encodes CDR1 SGHRS and CDR2 YFSETQ. The CDR3 has 12 amino acids. Trimming removed 4 bases at V and 2 bases at J, with 5 bases between. The CDR3 reads CASSQITDTQYF. DNA of the CDR3: TGCGCCAGCAGCCAGATCACAGATACGCAGTATTTT.

The chain joins TRBV3-1 (or the pseudogene TRBV3-2) to TRBJ1-1; the D gene is possibly TRBD1 (6 bases). From germline, CDR1 is LGHDT and CDR2 YNNKEL (reference sequence). The CDR3 is 14 residues long. The ends were cut back, 3 bases at V and 4 bases at J, with 12 bases in the middle. This CDR3 is CASSQRGMSTEAFF. The CDR3 bases are TGTGCCAGCAGCCAGAGGGGGATGAGCACTGAAGCTTTCTTT.

The V gene is TRBV30, the J gene TRBJ2-7, with D possibly TRBD1 on 5 matching bases. Germline lookup yields CDR1 GTSNPN and CDR2 SVGIG (reference sequence). Trimming stripped 3 bases from V and 1 base from J, with 19 bases between. The CDR3 loop spans 16 amino acids. In DNA form, the CDR3 reads TGTGCCTGGAGCGCCCCAGGAGCAGGGAAGTCCTACGAGCAGTACTTC. Protein product: CAWSAPGAGKSYEQYF. Combining the CDR3 with reference TRBV30 and TRBJ2-7 gives the whole variable domain SQTIHQWPATLVQPVGSPLSLECTVEGTSNPNLYWYRQAAGRGLQLLFYSVGIGQISSEVPQNLSASRPQDRQFILSSKKLLLSDSGFYLCAWSAPGAGKSYEQYFGPGTRLTVT.

The chain links TRBV30 to TRBJ2-7, with D possibly being TRBD1 (6 bases). The V end was cut by 4 bases, the J end by 4 bases, with 20 bases between. The CDR3 totals 15 residues. CDR1 is GTSNPN and CDR2 is SVGIG in the germline V gene (reference sequence). In nucleotides, the CDR3 is TGTGCCTGGATTAAACCACAGGGAGTCGTGTACGAGCAGTACTTC. It yields the protein CAWIKPQGVVYEQYF.

The count of this clone is one. This rearrangement joins TRBV5-1 to TRBJ1-2; 7 bases align to TRBD1. The V segment lost 4 bases and the J segment 4 bases; nucleotides outside the gene matches: 7. Per the germline V gene, CDR1 is SGHRS and CDR2 is YFSETQ. This CDR3 is built from 14 residues. CDR3 sequence (DNA): TGCGCCAGCAGCCTAGGACAGGAGATCTATGGCTACACCTTC. Translating it yields CASSLGQEIYGYTF. Full variable domain (rest looked up from reference TRBV5-1 and TRBJ1-2): KAGVTQTPRYLIKTRGQQVTLSCSPISGHRSVSWYQQTPGQGLQFLFEYFSETQRNKGNFPGRFSGRQFSNSRSEMNVSTLELGDSALYLCASSLGQEIYGYTFGSGTRLTVV.

This clone was seen only a few times. The chain has TRBV7-9 and TRBJ2-7, with TRBD2 identical over 7 bases. There are 14 residues in the CDR3. CDR1 and CDR2 (germline): SEHNR, FQNEAQ (reference sequence). The V and J ends lost 1 base and 5 bases, in that order; junction bases with no gene match: 5. CDR3 DNA: TGTGCCAGCAGCTTAGGTGGGAGGGTAAACGAGCAGTACTTC. This encodes CASSLGGRVNEQYF.

The rearrangement joins TRBV18 to TRBJ2-5; 11 nucleotides agree with TRBD1. With 4 bases clipped from V and 4 bases from J, the junction kept 5 bases outside the gene matches. Germline loops: CDR1 KGHSH, CDR2 LQKENI. The CDR3 totals 15 residues. The CDR3 DNA sequence: TGTGCCAGCTCACTTACGGGACAGGGGGGAGAGACCCAGTACTTC. Translation: CASSLTGQGGETQYF.

This chain links TRBV3-1 (or the pseudogene TRBV3-2) with TRBJ1-6; D remains ambiguous. V lost 1 base to trimming and J lost 0 bases, with 4 bases between them. Germline assignment: CDR1 LGHDT and CDR2 YNNKEL (reference sequence). This CDR3 contains 15 residues. In nucleotides, the CDR3 is TGTGCCAGCAGCCAAGGCGACTCCTATAATTCACCCCTCCACTTT. Amino acids: CASSQGDSYNSPLHF.

J is TRBJ1-1 and V is TRBV14; D remains unclear. Between the trimmed V and J ends, which lost 4 bases and 1 base, there was a span of 10 bases. From germline, CDR1 is SGHDN and CDR2 FVKESK. The CDR3 has 14 amino acids. CDR3 nucleotides: TGTGCCAGCAGCCCTCTTACCGGGAACACTGAAGCTTTCTTT. Residues: CASSPLTGNTEAFF.

This chain uses TRBV5-4 with TRBJ2-2, with D hard to call. The CDR3 extends over 14 amino acids. Trimming stripped 5 bases from V and 1 base from J, with 9 bases between. In germline, CDR1 is SGHNT, CDR2 YYREEE (reference sequence). The chain's CDR3 is CASSQIVNTGELFF. CDR3 bases: TGTGCCAGCAGTCAAATAGTGAACACCGGGGAGCTGTTTTTT.

V usage is TRBV3-1 (or the pseudogene TRBV3-2) and J usage is TRBJ1-6; D might be TRBD1 (5 bases). The CDR3 spans 15 residues. Germline V lookup: CDR1 LGHDT, CDR2 YNNKEL (reference sequence). Trimming stripped 2 bases from V and 10 bases from J, with 15 bases between. CDR3: CASSQSPGEGSPLHF. The CDR3 DNA sequence: TGTGCCAGCAGCCAAAGCCCGGGGGAAGGATCACCCCTCCACTTT.

The rearrangement links TRBV10-3 to TRBJ2-6; D is ambiguous. The V end lost 6 bases, the J end lost 0 bases, and 9 bases lay between the germline ends. Germline V gives CDR1 ENHRY, CDR2 SYGVKD. The length of the CDR3 is 15 residues. CDR3 bases: TGTGCCATCAGAATGCTAAGCTCTGGGGCCAACGTCCTGACTTTC. This translates into CAIRMLSSGANVLTF.

The V call is TRBV30, the J call TRBJ1-1; D uncertain. In germline, CDR1 is GTSNPN, CDR2 SVGIG (reference sequence). The CDR3 totals 13 residues. Trimming removed 4 bases from V and 9 bases from J, with 18 bases in between. The CDR3: CAWTKRRLAQAFF. The CDR3 DNA is TGTGCCTGGACCAAGAGGCGGCTGGCCCAAGCTTTCTTT.

The chain has TRBV4-1 and TRBJ2-1; 10 nucleotides match TRBD2. The CDR3 sequence is 20 residues long. Germline trimming cut 0 bases from V and 6 bases from J; bases unmatched to any gene: 17. The germline V gene has CDR1 MGHRA and CDR2 YSYEKL. CDR3: CASSQESAWLAGVFVNEQFF. The CDR3 DNA follows: TGCGCCAGCAGCCAAGAATCCGCCTGGCTAGCGGGAGTATTTGTCAATGAGCAGTTCTTC.

This chain links TRBV6-5 with TRBJ1-1, with D possibly TRBD1 on 6 matching bases. CDR1 is MNHEY, CDR2 SVGAGI, per germline. Trimming stripped 4 bases from V and 2 bases from J, with 8 bases between. The CDR3 length is 13 residues. CDR3 coding DNA: TGTGCCAGCAGTTGGACAGACAACACTGAAGCTTTCTTT. Its translation: CASSWTDNTEAFF.

This clone was seen a single time. The genes are TRBV20-1 and TRBJ2-1, with D hard to call. The germline V gene has CDR1 DFQATT and CDR2 SNEGSKA (reference sequence). This CDR3 comprises 10 residues. Trimming removed 5 bases at V and 9 bases at J, with 8 bases between. This chain's CDR3 is CSAGNVEQFF. The DNA of the CDR3 is TGCAGTGCTGGGAACGTTGAGCAGTTCTTC.

This sequence joins TRBV15 and TRBJ2-7, with TRBD1 matching over 8 bases. Germline CDR1 LNHNV, CDR2 YYDKDF (reference sequence). This CDR3 contains 13 residues. The trim removed 3 bases at V and 6 bases at J, leaving 4 bases unmatched. This CDR3 is CATSRTGDGEQYF. In DNA form, the CDR3 reads TGTGCCACCAGCAGGACAGGGGACGGCGAGCAGTACTTC.

The chain has TRBV6-1 and TRBJ1-3, with D unresolved. This CDR3 region has 15 residues. V was shortened by 2 bases and J by 2 bases, with 10 bases between the two germline ends. CDR1 is MNHNS and CDR2 is SASEGT in the germline V gene. This CDR3 is CASSERGVTGNTIYF. CDR3 sequence (DNA): TGTGCCAGCAGTGAACGGGGAGTCACTGGAAACACCATATATTTT.

CDR3 sequence: CASSPRGSDYGYTF. DNA of the CDR3: TGTGCCAGCTCGCCCAGGGGGTCTGACTATGGCTACACCTTC. The gene calls are TRBV18 and TRBJ1-2, with 7 bases that match TRBD1. V lost 6 bases to trimming and J lost 3 bases; unmatched junction nucleotides: 7. CDR1 is KGHSH, CDR2 LQKENI, per germline. CDR3 length equals 14 residues. Full variable domain (remainder filled in from reference TRBV18 and TRBJ1-2): NAGVMQNPRHLVRRRGQEARLRCSPMKGHSHVYWYRQLPEEGLKFMVYLQKENIIDESGMPKERFSAEFPKEGPSILRIQQVVRGDSAAYFCASSPRGSDYGYTFGSGTRLTVV.

This chain links TRBV6-1 with TRBJ2-7; possibly TRBD1 for D (6 bases). Germline V gene sequence: CDR1 MNHNS, CDR2 SASEGT. This CDR3 is built from 13 residues. V gave up 3 bases and J gave up 3 bases, with 9 bases separating them. CDR3 coding DNA: TGTGCCAGCAGTGAGAGGGACATCTACGAGCAGTACTTC. Protein product: CASSERDIYEQYF.

This clone was found once. The V and J genes are TRBV5-5 and TRBJ1-4; unclear D gene. The germline V gene encodes CDR1 SGHKS and CDR2 YYEKEE (reference sequence). CDR3 size: 12 residues. The V gene lost 4 bases and the J gene lost 1 base, with 2 bases spanning the gap. In DNA form, the CDR3 reads TGTGCCAGCAGCGGAACTAATGAAAAACTGTTTTTT. This gives the protein CASSGTNEKLFF.

The CDR3 is CASSQDWGTRTEAFF. In nucleotides, the CDR3 is TGCGCCAGCAGCCAAGATTGGGGAACCCGCACTGAAGCTTTCTTT. The chain employs TRBV4-1 and TRBJ1-1; D remains unclear. V lost 0 bases to trimming and J lost 4 bases, with 12 bases between them. The CDR3 contains 15 residues. From germline, CDR1 is MGHRA and CDR2 YSYEKL.

This chain connects TRBV10-1 to TRBJ1-3, with D maybe TRBD1 (5 bases). Germline loops: CDR1 WNHNN, CDR2 SYGVQD (reference sequence). V was shortened by 3 bases and J by 0 bases, with 9 bases between the two germline ends. The CDR3 totals 15 residues. CDR3: CASSDREGSGNTIYF. Here the CDR3 DNA reads TGCGCCAGCAGTGACAGGGAAGGCTCTGGAAACACCATATATTTT.

The chain combines TRBV18 with TRBJ1-4; TRBD1 aligns across 8 bases. V shed 3 bases and J 6 bases; nucleotides not matched to a gene: 6. Germline assignment: CDR1 KGHSH and CDR2 LQKENI. The CDR3 has 15 amino acids. CDR3 sequence reads: CASSPRRGRDEKLFF. CDR3 in DNA: TGTGCCAGCTCACCGCGCAGGGGGCGCGATGAAAAACTGTTTTTT.

The V and J genes are TRBV10-1 and TRBJ1-5; TRBD1 is a possible D gene (5 bases). Germline V gene data show CDR1 as WNHNN and CDR2 as SYGVQD (reference sequence). V was pared by 10 bases and J by 0 bases, with 16 bases between. The CDR3 runs 15 residues. The CDR3, as DNA: TGCGCCAACCAATGGGCAGGGAATAGCAATCAGCCCCAGCATTTT. Amino acid sequence: CANQWAGNSNQPQHF.

The chain combines TRBV6-5 with TRBJ1-5; D is unclear. The ends were cut back, 4 bases at V and 0 bases at J, with 10 bases in the middle. The CDR3 spans 15 residues. Germline lookup yields CDR1 MNHEY and CDR2 SVGAGI. CDR3 protein: CASSFRSDSNQPQHF. For the CDR3, the DNA is TGTGCCAGCAGTTTTCGAAGTGATAGCAATCAGCCCCAGCATTTT.